The 18 T cell receptor beta chains given below trace back to one sample, sequenced in a study of beta chain features in type 1 diabetes (dated by TCRdb to the late 2010s). Libraries were prepared through the immunoSEQ multiplex PCR assay. The High Capacity cDNA Reverse Transcription Kit was used to reverse transcribe all of the isolated RNA, meaning that expressed TCRB transcripts were what got sequenced. The clones in this table, taken by TCRdb from immuneACCESS, are in-frame only. Not every clone is retained; where verified, under half of the shortfall comes from an unresolved V gene, and the cause of the rest is unknown. The sample table lists around 340,000 clones, around a fifth of them with a count of one. The top ten hold around 0.04% of the sample. Input material: naive CD4+ T cells from blood. The cell subset or site label for this specimen denotes: true naive CD4+ T cells. These receptors all come from a woman under 30 in good health.

This clone was counted only a few times. The rearrangement uses TRBV4-1 and TRBJ2-1; the match to TRBD2 covers 10 bases. J was trimmed by 9 bases and V by 3 bases; bases with no gene match: 11. CDR3 length: 16 amino acids. CDR1 and CDR2 from the germline V gene are MGHRA and YSYEKL. CDR3 residues: CASSHPTSGTWGEQFF. The CDR3 DNA reads as TGCGCCAGCAGCCACCCAACTAGCGGGACTTGGGGTGAGCAGTTCTTC.

This clone has more than one count but fewer than ten. The rearrangement uses TRBV2 and TRBJ2-1; 7 nucleotides line up with TRBD1. CDR1 and CDR2 (germline): SNHLY, FYNNEI. V shed 6 bases and J 7 bases; nucleotides not matched to a gene: 15. The CDR3 length is 16 residues. The CDR3 is CASRRRVAGGENEQFF. For the CDR3, the DNA is TGTGCCAGCAGGCGAAGGGTGGCAGGGGGTGAAAATGAGCAGTTCTTC.

The J gene is TRBJ2-1, the V gene TRBV9, with a weak D call TRBD1 (6 bases). Trimming stripped 2 bases from V and 4 bases from J, with 16 bases between. Germline V gene data show CDR1 as SGDLS and CDR2 as YYNGEE. There are 16 residues in the CDR3. Written as DNA, the CDR3 is TGTGCCAGCAGCGTTACAACAGGGTCGGCATACAATGAGCAGTTCTTC. Its protein is CASSVTTGSAYNEQFF.

This clone was detected only a few times. This chain links TRBV7-9 with TRBJ2-3, with D perhaps TRBD1 (6 bases). This CDR3 is built from 12 residues. Germline CDR1 SEHNR, CDR2 FQNEAQ (reference sequence). Between the trimmed V and J ends, which lost 5 bases and 7 bases, there was a span of 10 bases. The CDR3 sequence: CASSKTGNTQYF. In nucleotides, the CDR3 is TGTGCCAGCAGCAAAACAGGGAATACGCAGTATTTT. The full variable domain, completed using reference TRBV7-9 and TRBJ2-3, is DTGVSQNPRHKITKRGQNVTFRCDPISEHNRLYWYRQTLGQGPEFLTYFQNEAQLEKSRLLSDRFSAERPKGSFSTLEIQRTEQGDSAMYLCASSKTGNTQYFGPGTRLTVL.

This chain joins TRBV4-2 and TRBJ2-3; D might be TRBD2 (7 bases). This CDR3 has 15 residues. Germline CDR1 LGHNA, CDR2 YNFKEQ. V lost 4 bases to trimming and J lost 2 bases, with 13 bases between them. The CDR3 here is CASSPPGGLTDTQYF. In DNA form, the CDR3 reads TGTGCCAGCAGCCCACCGGGGGGCCTCACAGATACGCAGTATTTT.

This clone was detected a few times. This chain connects TRBV30 to TRBJ1-1; 7 bases fit TRBD1. This CDR3 spans 12 amino acids. The germline CDR1 and CDR2 sequences are GTSNPN and SVGIG (reference sequence). Trimming removed 8 bases from V and 11 bases from J; junction bases left unmatched: 14. CDR3 nucleotide sequence: TGTGCCGGGAATAAAGGGGGCGCGAGGGCTTTCTTT. Translation: CAGNKGGARAFF.

J is TRBJ1-2 and V is TRBV5-4, with D maybe TRBD1 (5 bases). V dropped 3 bases and J dropped 0 bases, with 15 bases sitting between them. The CDR3 runs to 16 residues. CDR1 SGHNT and CDR2 YYREEE come from the germline V gene (reference sequence). The CDR3 here is CASSSRRGTPNYGYTF. CDR3 bases: TGTGCCAGCAGCTCCCGGCGGGGCACACCTAACTATGGCTACACCTTC.

V and J are TRBV7-8 and TRBJ1-2, with TRBD1 matching over 9 bases. V gave up 4 bases and J gave up 7 bases; unmatched junction bases: 10. CDR1 SGHVS and CDR2 FQNEAQ come from the germline V gene. This CDR3 comprises 15 residues. The DNA of the CDR3 is TGTGCCAGCAGCTCCCCCGGGACAGGGTTAGGTGGCTACACCTTC. Amino acid sequence: CASSSPGTGLGGYTF.

This clone was observed a handful of times. The rearrangement uses TRBV4-1 and TRBJ2-7; 9 nucleotides line up with TRBD1. Germline assignment: CDR1 MGHRA and CDR2 YSYEKL. J gave up 7 bases and V 4 bases, and 2 bases lay outside the gene matches. This CDR3 spans 12 amino acids. The CDR3 protein is CASSRGTGEQYF. DNA for the CDR3: TGCGCCAGCAGCCGTGGGACAGGGGAGCAGTACTTC.

The chain uses TRBV14 and TRBJ1-5, with unresolved D. The CDR3 is made up of 14 amino acids. V shed 1 base and J shed 2 bases, with 6 bases lying between them. The germline CDR1 and CDR2 sequences are SGHDN and FVKESK. The CDR3 protein is CASSQGGGNQPQHF. The CDR3 DNA is TGTGCCAGCAGCCAAGGCGGAGGCAATCAGCCCCAGCATTTT.

The CDR3 DNA reads as TGTGCCAGCAGCGCGGGACTGATCTCTGGAAACACCATATATTTT. Encoded protein: CASSAGLISGNTIYF. V usage is TRBV9 and J usage is TRBJ1-3; perhaps TRBD1 as D (5 bases). The CDR3 totals 15 residues. The germline CDR1 and CDR2 sequences are SGDLS and YYNGEE. Trimming shortened V by 3 bases and J by 0 bases, and 10 bases separated the two germline ends.

CDR3 nucleotides: TGTGCCAGCATGAGGGACTCCTATAATTCACCCCTCCACTTT. Its protein product is CASMRDSYNSPLHF. V gene TRBV7-9 combines with J gene TRBJ1-6; no definite D call. Between the trimmed V and J ends, which lost 7 bases and 0 bases, there was a span of 7 bases. Germline V CDR1 and CDR2: SEHNR, FQNEAQ (reference sequence). The CDR3 spans 14 residues.

The V call is TRBV2, the J call TRBJ2-1; no reliable D call. CDR1 and CDR2 (germline): SNHLY, FYNNEI. The CDR3 sequence is 10 residues long. Trimming stripped 6 bases from V and 7 bases from J, with 4 bases between. The DNA for the CDR3 is TGTGCCAGCAGGAGGAATGAGCAGTTCTTC. It encodes CASRRNEQFF.

V is TRBV29-1 and J is TRBJ1-1; D is perhaps TRBD1 (6 bases). The CDR3 consists of 13 residues. Deletions cut 6 bases from V and 1 base from J, with 12 bases between. Germline CDR1 and CDR2: SQVTM and ANQGSEA. This chain's CDR3 is CSVRRGGNTEAFF. Written as DNA, the CDR3 is TGCAGCGTGCGTAGGGGGGGGAACACTGAAGCTTTCTTT.

V usage is TRBV5-1 and J usage is TRBJ2-5; D not resolved. The CDR3 covers 14 residues. The germline V and J ends were trimmed by 3 bases and 1 base, with 10 bases remaining between them. The germline V gene encodes CDR1 SGHRS and CDR2 YFSETQ. The CDR3 loop is CASSYGQSQETQYF. CDR3 nucleotides: TGCGCCAGCAGCTATGGGCAGAGCCAAGAGACCCAGTACTTC.

This sequence joins TRBV5-4 and TRBJ1-2, with 7 bases matching TRBD1. The V and J ends lost 5 bases and 7 bases, in that order; junction bases with no gene match: 11. This CDR3 is 14 amino acids long. The V gene's germline CDR1 is SGHNT and CDR2 YYREEE (reference sequence). The CDR3 sequence is CASSYDREIGGYTF. The CDR3 DNA follows: TGTGCCAGCAGTTATGACAGGGAAATCGGTGGCTACACCTTC.

A few counts support this clone. The chain has TRBV7-9 and TRBJ2-3; TRBD2 aligns across 12 bases. The junction had 7 bases not matched to a gene; V was cut back by 6 bases and J by 6 bases. The CDR3 covers 15 residues. Germline-derived CDR1 and CDR2 are SEHNR and FQNEAQ (reference sequence). This CDR3 is CASSGLAGGPDTQYF. For the CDR3, the DNA is TGTGCCAGCAGTGGGCTAGCGGGAGGGCCCGATACGCAGTATTTT.

This clone was recorded a few times. The rearrangement links TRBV7-3 to TRBJ2-5; D call uncertain. V was trimmed by 5 bases and J by 0 bases, leaving 13 bases between them. The CDR3 spans 15 residues. Germline V gives CDR1 SGHTA, CDR2 FQGTGA. CDR3 sequence (DNA): TGTGCCAGCAGCCCGAAAACAGAGTACCAAGAGACCCAGTACTTC. Translated, it gives CASSPKTEYQETQYF.